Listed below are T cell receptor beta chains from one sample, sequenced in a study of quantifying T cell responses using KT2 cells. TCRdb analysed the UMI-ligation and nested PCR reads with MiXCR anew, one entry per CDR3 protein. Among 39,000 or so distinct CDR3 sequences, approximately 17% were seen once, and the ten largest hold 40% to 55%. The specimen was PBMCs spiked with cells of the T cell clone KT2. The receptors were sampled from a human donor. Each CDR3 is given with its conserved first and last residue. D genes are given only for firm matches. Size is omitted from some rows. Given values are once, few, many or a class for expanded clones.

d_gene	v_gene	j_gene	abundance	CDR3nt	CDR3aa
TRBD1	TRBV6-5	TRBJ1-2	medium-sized	TGTGCCAGCAGCCGGGCGGCAGGGGGCAACTATGGCTACACCTTC	CASSRAAGGNYGYTF
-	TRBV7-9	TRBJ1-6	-	TGTGCCAGCAGCATGGACAGCTATAATTCACCCCTCCACTTT	CASSMDSYNSPLHF
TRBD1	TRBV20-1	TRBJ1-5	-	TGCAGTGCTAGAATACAGGGGAAGGAAGGTCAGCCCCAGCATTTT	CSARIQGKEGQPQHF
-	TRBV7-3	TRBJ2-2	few	TGTGCCAGCAGCACCACGGGGCACTTCACCGGGGAGCTGTTTTTT	CASSTTGHFTGELFF
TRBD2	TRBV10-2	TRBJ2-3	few	TGCGCCGCACGAGAGGCGGGAGGCATAAGCACAGATACGCAGTATTTT	CAAREAGGISTDTQYF
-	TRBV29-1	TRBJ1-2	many	TGCAGCGTCTTCACAGGGAACTATGGCTACACCTTC	CSVFTGNYGYTF
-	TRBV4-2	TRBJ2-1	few	TGTGCCAGCACCCCAAGCGGAGGCTCCTACAATGAGCAGTTCTTC	CASTPSGGSYNEQFF
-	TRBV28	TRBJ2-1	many	TGTGCCAGCATGGGAGCGGGTAACGGGTACAATGAGCAGTTCTTC	CASMGAGNGYNEQFF
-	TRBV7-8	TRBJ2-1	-	TGTGCCAGCAGCTTGGCAGGAGGATGGGGGAATGAGCAGTTCTTC	CASSLAGGWGNEQFF
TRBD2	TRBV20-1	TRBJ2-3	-	TGCAGTGCTTCCCTGCGGGGGGGGCCAGATACGCAGTATTTT	CSASLRGGPDTQYF
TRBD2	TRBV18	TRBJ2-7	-	TGTGCCAGCTCACCTCCCGGACTAGCAGGACCCTACGAGCAGTACTTC	CASSPPGLAGPYEQYF
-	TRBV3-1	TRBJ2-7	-	TGTGCCAGCAGCCAAGGGGTAGGGCCCCTATCTGGGCAGTACTTC	CASSQGVGPLSGQYF
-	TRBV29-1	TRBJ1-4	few	TGCAGCGTTGTCGGGGGTCTAACCGAAAAACTGTTTTTT	CSVVGGLTEKLFF
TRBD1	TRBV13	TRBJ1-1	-	TGTGCCAGCGCACGGTACGAGACAGGGCTGGCTTTCTTT	CASARYETGLAFF
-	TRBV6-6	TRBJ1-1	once	TGTGCCAGCAGTTACGAGGGTCCCCTCACTGAAGCTTTCTTT	CASSYEGPLTEAFF
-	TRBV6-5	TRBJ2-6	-	TGTGCCAGCAGTTACACCGGCTCTGGGGCCAACGTCCTGACTTTC	CASSYTGSGANVLTF
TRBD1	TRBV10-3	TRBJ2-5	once	TGTGCCATCGGGAATACGGGACAGGCCGAGGTGACCCAGTACTTC	CAIGNTGQAEVTQYF
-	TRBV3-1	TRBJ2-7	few	TGTGCCAGCAGCTCTCCCGGGCACCCACCCCTCGAGCAGTACTTC	CASSSPGHPPLEQYF
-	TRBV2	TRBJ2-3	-	TGTGCCAGCATTGGACGGACCCTTAGCACTAGCACAGATACGCAGTATTTT	CASIGRTLSTSTDTQYF
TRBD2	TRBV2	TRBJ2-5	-	TGTGCCAGCAGGGAAAGCGGGAGTCAAATGGGGACCCAGTACTTC	CASRESGSQMGTQYF
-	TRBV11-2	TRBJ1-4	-	TGTGCCAGCAGCTTGATAAGAGAGGAAAAACTGTTTTTT	CASSLIREEKLFF
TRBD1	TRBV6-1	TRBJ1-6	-	TGTGCCAGCAGTGTGAGGGGGGACAGATATTCACCCCTCCACTTT	CASSVRGDRYSPLHF
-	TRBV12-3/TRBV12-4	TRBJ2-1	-	TGTGCCAGCAGTTTTATTGTAGCGGCCTACAATGAGCAGTTCTTC	CASSFIVAAYNEQFF
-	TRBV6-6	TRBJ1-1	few	TGTGCCAGCAGTTACGGGGGTAACACTGAAGCTTTCTTT	CASSYGGNTEAFF
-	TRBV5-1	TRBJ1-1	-	TGCGCCAGCAGCTTTCCTTCTGACGGGAACACTGAAGCTTTCTTT	CASSFPSDGNTEAFF
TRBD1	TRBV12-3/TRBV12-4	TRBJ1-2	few	TGTGCCAGCAGTCCGACAGGGAGAAGTAACTATGGCTACACCTTC	CASSPTGRSNYGYTF
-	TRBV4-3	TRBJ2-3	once	TGCGCCAGCAGCCAAGAACCCAGCGGATTCACAGATACGCAGTATTTT	CASSQEPSGFTDTQYF
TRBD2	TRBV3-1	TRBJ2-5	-	TGTGCCAGCAGCCCCCGAGGCGGGGGGGCCCAAGAGACCCAGTACTTC	CASSPRGGGAQETQYF
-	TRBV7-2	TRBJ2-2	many	TGTGCCAGCAGCTTAGCGCGTCGGGGGGAGCTGTTTTTT	CASSLARRGELFF
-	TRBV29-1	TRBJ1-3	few	TGCAGTATACAGGGCTCTGGAAACACCATATATTTT	CSIQGSGNTIYF
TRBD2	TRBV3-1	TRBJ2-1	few	TGTGCCAGCAGCCCGGATCTAGCGGAATCCTACAATGAGCAGTTCTTC	CASSPDLAESYNEQFF
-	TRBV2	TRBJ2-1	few	TGTGCCAGCAGCGGGGGGCCGACAGGTATCGATGAGCAGTTCTTC	CASSGGPTGIDEQFF
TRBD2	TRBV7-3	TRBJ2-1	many	TGTGCCAGCAGCTTCGGGACTAACAAAGATGAGCAGTTCTTC	CASSFGTNKDEQFF
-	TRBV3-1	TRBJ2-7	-	TGTGCCAGCAGCCAAGATTTTACGACAGGTCCCTACGAGCAGTACTTC	CASSQDFTTGPYEQYF
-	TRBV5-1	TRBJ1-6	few	TGCGCCAGCAGCTTGGGGCAGGAATCACCCCTCCACTTT	CASSLGQESPLHF
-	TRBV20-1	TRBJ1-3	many	TGCAGTGCTAGAGATCGACGAGGCTCTGGAAACACCATATATTTT	CSARDRRGSGNTIYF
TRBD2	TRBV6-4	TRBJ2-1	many	TGTGCCAGCAGTGACGGGGTTGGTAGCGGGAGTGAGCAGTTCTTC	CASSDGVGSGSEQFF
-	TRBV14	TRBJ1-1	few	TGTGCCAGCAGCCAAGACTACAGCTACACTGAAGCTTTCTTT	CASSQDYSYTEAFF
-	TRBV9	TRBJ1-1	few	TGTGCCAGCAGCGTCGAAGGGGGGGATCTGGACACTGAAGCTTTCTTT	CASSVEGGDLDTEAFF
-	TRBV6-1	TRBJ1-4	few	TGTGCCAGCAGTCCTCCCGTTGGGTCTGAAAAACTGTTTTTT	CASSPPVGSEKLFF
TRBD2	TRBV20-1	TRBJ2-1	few	TGCAGTGCTAGACTAGCGGGGGACTACAATGAGCAGTTCTTC	CSARLAGDYNEQFF
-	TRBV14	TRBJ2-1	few	TGTGCCAGCAGCCAAGATCAAGCGGTCGATGAGCAGTTCTTC	CASSQDQAVDEQFF
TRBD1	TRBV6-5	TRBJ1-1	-	TGTGCCAGCAGTTACCTAGGGGGCAATGAAGCTTTCTTT	CASSYLGGNEAFF
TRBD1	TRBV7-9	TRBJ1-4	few	TGTGCCAGCAGCTTATTGTCAGGGGGAAATGAAAAACTGTTTTTT	CASSLLSGGNEKLFF
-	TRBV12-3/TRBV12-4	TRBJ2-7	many	TGTGCCAGCAGTTTTTCGGGTATCTCCTACGAGCAGTACTTC	CASSFSGISYEQYF
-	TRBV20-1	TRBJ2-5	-	TGCAGTGCTAGAGTTTCAGGGATAGAGACCCAGTACTTC	CSARVSGIETQYF